The 27 T cell receptor beta chains below all came from one sample that was sequenced in a study of T cell responses to AZD1222 COVID-19 vaccine. Measured with immunoSEQ multiplex PCR; TCRdb has only the in-frame clones, and not every one. The data hold about 160,000 clones, with approximately 90% observed a single time. The source material was peripheral blood, sampled on day 0 of AZD1222 vaccination. The source of these receptors is an adult in good health.

The chain links TRBV9 to TRBJ2-7; TRBD2 might be the D (5 bases). The CDR3 sequence is 15 residues long. Germline loops: CDR1 SGDLS, CDR2 YYNGEE. V was trimmed by 4 bases and J by 5 bases, leaving 19 bases between them. CDR3: CASSIKGGRVDEQYF. The CDR3, as DNA: TGTGCCAGCAGCATAAAAGGAGGCCGCGTCGACGAGCAGTACTTC. The complete variable domain, with remaining parts taken from reference TRBV9 and TRBJ2-7, reads DSGVTQTPKHLITATGQRVTLRCSPRSGDLSVYWYQQSLDQGLQFLIQYYNGEERAKGNILERFSAQQFPDLHSELNLSSLELGDSALYFCASSIKGGRVDEQYFGPGTRLTVT.

J is TRBJ2-7 and V is TRBV18, with 7 bases aligning to TRBD2. Germline loops: CDR1 KGHSH, CDR2 LQKENI. J was trimmed by 2 bases and V by 5 bases; bases with no gene match: 12. The CDR3 consists of 16 residues. CDR3 nucleotide sequence: TGTGCCAGCTCATCGATTTCGGGGGGAGGCGCCTACGAGCAGTACTTC. Its translation: CASSSISGGGAYEQYF.

This clone was observed once. The chain has TRBV4-3 and TRBJ2-6; 12 bases match TRBD2. The J segment lost 0 bases and the V segment lost 2 bases, leaving 5 bases of the junction unmatched. Germline CDR1 and CDR2: LGHNA and YSLEER. CDR3 length: 19 residues. CDR3 protein: CASSQTGTSGFSGANVLTF. The CDR3 DNA sequence: TGCGCCAGCAGCCAAACCGGGACTAGCGGGTTCTCTGGGGCCAACGTCCTGACTTTC.

The chain couples TRBV7-3 to TRBJ1-1; D not certain. CDR1 is SGHTA, CDR2 FQGTGA, per germline. Trimming stripped 5 bases from V and 8 bases from J, with 15 bases between. The CDR3 is 13 amino acids. In DNA form, the CDR3 reads TGTGCCAGCAGCCCAACCCCGGTTGTAGAAGCTTTCTTT. Translation: CASSPTPVVEAFF.

V and J are TRBV7-8 and TRBJ2-1; 10 bases agree with TRBD2. The ends lost 8 bases at V and 8 bases at J; junction bases unmatched: 6. The germline V gene encodes CDR1 SGHVS and CDR2 FQNEAQ. This CDR3 is 13 amino acids long. CDR3 loop: CASGSGREYEQFF. CDR3 in DNA: TGTGCCAGCGGGAGCGGGAGGGAGTATGAGCAGTTCTTC.

The rearrangement links TRBV25-1 to TRBJ2-2, with D perhaps being TRBD1 or TRBD2 (5 bases each). CDR1 is MGHDK, CDR2 SYGVNS, per germline. CDR3 length equals 16 residues. V lost 7 bases and J lost 5, with 20 bases in between. In nucleotides, the CDR3 is TGTGCCAGCACACCAGACAGACCTCGAGGGACCGGGGAGCTGTTTTTT. Its translation: CASTPDRPRGTGELFF.

This clone was counted between two and nine times. This chain connects TRBV30 to TRBJ1-4; D is unresolved. Germline CDR1 and CDR2: GTSNPN and SVGIG (reference sequence). This CDR3 contains 17 residues. Trimming cost V 2 bases and J 6 bases, with 22 bases left between them. CDR3 nucleotide sequence: TGTGCCTGGAGTCCCCGCCCGGGCCTCAAGGGCGATGAAAAACTGTTTTTT. Amino acid sequence: CAWSPRPGLKGDEKLFF.

This rearrangement joins TRBV10-3 to TRBJ1-6, with TRBD1 matching over 9 bases. The CDR3 has 13 amino acids. CDR1 is ENHRY and CDR2 is SYGVKD in the germline V gene. Trimming cost V 8 bases and J 10 bases; bases outside gene matches: 6. DNA of the CDR3: TGTGCCATCGGCAGGGACAGGGAGTCACCCCTCCACTTT. The encoded protein is CAIGRDRESPLHF.

The chain links TRBV30 to TRBJ1-2; no clear D gene. The CDR3 loop spans 12 amino acids. Germline V gene lookup returns CDR1 GTSNPN and CDR2 SVGIG (reference sequence). The germline V and J ends were trimmed by 2 bases and 3 bases, with 7 bases remaining between them. In DNA, the CDR3 is TGTGCCTGGAGTAGGGCAGACTATGGCTACACCTTC. It encodes CAWSRADYGYTF.

The J gene is TRBJ1-3, the V gene TRBV5-1; 7 bases map to TRBD1. CDR1 is SGHRS, CDR2 YFSETQ, per germline. The CDR3 spans 15 residues. The trim removed 4 bases at V and 7 bases at J, leaving 11 bases unmatched. CDR3 loop: CASSPGRPGGNTIYF. Here the CDR3 DNA reads TGCGCCAGCAGCCCAGGACGGCCAGGGGGTAACACCATATATTTT.

This sequence joins TRBV7-9 and TRBJ1-1; D gene uncertain. The CDR3 is 14 amino acids. Germline values: CDR1 SEHNR, CDR2 FQNEAQ (reference sequence). Trimming took off 5 bases at V and 5 bases at J, with 15 bases between the two ends. The chain's CDR3 is CASSGAGVRTEAFF. The CDR3 nucleotides are TGTGCCAGCAGCGGAGCTGGGGTTAGAACTGAAGCTTTCTTT.

The chain couples TRBV28 to TRBJ1-4; 7 bases match TRBD1. Per the germline V gene, CDR1 is MDHEN and CDR2 is SYDVKM. CDR3 length: 15 residues. With V trimmed by 6 bases and J by 7 bases, 11 bases remained unmatched. The CDR3 sequence is CASSRRQGQSEKLFF. Here the CDR3 DNA reads TGTGCCAGCAGCCGTCGACAGGGTCAAAGTGAAAAACTGTTTTTT.

This chain connects TRBV10-3 to TRBJ2-7; D is unresolved. The CDR3 sequence is 14 residues long. Trimming left V 2 bases short and J 5 bases short, with 13 bases between. The V gene's germline CDR1 is ENHRY and CDR2 SYGVKD. The CDR3 DNA reads as TGTGCCATCAGTGAGGGGCGAGCTTTAGACGAGCAGTACTTC. This encodes CAISEGRALDEQYF.

V and J are TRBV6-2 or TRBV6-3 and TRBJ2-5, with 7 bases matching TRBD1. CDR3 size: 17 residues. Germline V gene sequence: CDR1 MNHEY, CDR2 SVGEGT. V trimming: 0 bases; J trimming: 4 bases; junction bases outside the gene matches: 11. This CDR3 reads CASSYSPHRRQGETQYF. CDR3 nucleotides: TGTGCCAGCAGTTACTCACCGCACCGAAGACAGGGAGAGACCCAGTACTTC.

This clone has only one observation. This rearrangement joins TRBV10-3 to TRBJ2-1, with D unresolved. Germline V gene data show CDR1 as ENHRY and CDR2 as SYGVKD. Trimming removed 0 bases at V and 4 bases at J, with 16 bases between. The CDR3 is 17 residues long. CDR3 coding DNA: TGTGCCATCAGTGAGTCGATGACTGCGGACCAGTACAATGAGCAGTTCTTC. Amino acid sequence: CAISESMTADQYNEQFF.

The J gene is TRBJ2-1, the V gene TRBV30; the D gene is possibly TRBD2 (6 bases). Deletions cut 5 bases from V and 5 bases from J, with 10 bases between. The CDR3 totals 12 residues. Germline values: CDR1 GTSNPN, CDR2 SVGIG (reference sequence). CDR3 protein: CAWDGLHNEQFF. CDR3 sequence (DNA): TGTGCCTGGGACGGACTACACAATGAGCAGTTCTTC.

The DNA of the CDR3 is TGTGCCAGCAGCTTGGGAAGATCCACTTATGGCTACACCTTC. As protein: CASSLGRSTYGYTF. The chain has TRBV7-2 and TRBJ1-2; D uncertain. The V end lost 3 bases, the J end lost 5 bases, and 13 bases lay between the germline ends. Germline V gene lookup returns CDR1 SGHTA and CDR2 FQGNSA. This CDR3 is 14 amino acids long.

This chain connects TRBV30 to TRBJ1-1, with 9 bases fitting TRBD1. The V gene end was trimmed by 4 bases and the J gene end by 0 bases; junction bases not matched to a gene: 3. Germline-derived CDR1 and CDR2 are GTSNPN and SVGIG (reference sequence). The CDR3 is 14 residues long. CDR3 sequence: CAWTRTGVNTEAFF. CDR3 DNA: TGTGCCTGGACCCGGACAGGGGTGAACACTGAAGCTTTCTTT.

The chain links TRBV4-2 to TRBJ1-6; 7 bases match TRBD1. Trimming took 10 bases from V and 9 from J; bases not matched to a gene: 6. This CDR3 is built from 12 residues. Germline values: CDR1 LGHNA, CDR2 YNFKEQ. CDR3 DNA: TGTGCCACGCGGGACAGTTCTTCACCCCTCCACTTT. Its protein product is CATRDSSSPLHF.

This clone has only a few counts. J is TRBJ1-6 and V is TRBV28; D may be TRBD1 (6 bases). V gave up 2 bases and J gave up 4 bases, with 12 bases separating them. This CDR3 has 16 amino acids. CDR1 is MDHEN, CDR2 SYDVKM, per germline. CDR3 sequence: CASSLAGAKYNSPLHF. CDR3 bases: TGTGCCAGCAGTTTAGCGGGGGCTAAGTATAATTCACCCCTCCACTTT.

V and J are TRBV12-3 or TRBV12-4 and TRBJ1-6; D call uncertain. V was pared by 6 bases and J by 8 bases, with 8 bases between. CDR3 length: 12 residues. The CDR3 here is CASRLGDSPLHF. The CDR3 DNA follows: TGTGCCAGCAGACTTGGGGATTCACCCCTCCACTTT.

The chain carries TRBV28 and TRBJ2-7, with 10 positions matching TRBD1. This CDR3 comprises 14 residues. CDR1 and CDR2 (germline): MDHEN, SYDVKM. J was trimmed by 2 bases and V by 4 bases; bases with no gene match: 2. The CDR3 nucleotides read TGTGCCAGCAGTTGGGACAGGGGTCCCTACGAGCAGTACTTC. Translating gives CASSWDRGPYEQYF.

This clone is a singleton in its sample. The chain has TRBV25-1 and TRBJ1-6, with D unclear. From germline, CDR1 is MGHDK and CDR2 SYGVNS. CDR3 size: 14 residues. V lost 7 bases, J lost 8 bases, and 15 bases lay in between. The CDR3 DNA reads as TGTGCCAGCACGGGGAGGACGCGGGATTCACCCCTCCACTTT. This encodes CASTGRTRDSPLHF.

The gene calls are TRBV2 and TRBJ2-7; either TRBD1 or TRBD2 may supply D (5 bases each). Germline CDR1 is SNHLY and CDR2 is FYNNEI. The CDR3 extends over 12 amino acids. Trimming pared 6 bases from V and 5 bases from J, leaving 11 bases between. The CDR3: CASRRGVDEQYF. CDR3 in DNA: TGTGCCAGCAGGCGAGGGGTGGACGAGCAGTACTTC. Full variable domain (outside the CDR3, taken from reference TRBV2 and TRBJ2-7): EPEVTQTPSHQVTQMGQEVILRCVPISNHLYFYWYRQILGQKVEFLVSFYNNEISEKSEIFDDQFSVERPDGSNFTLKIRSTKLEDSAMYFCASRRGVDEQYFGPGTRLTVT.

The J gene is TRBJ1-1, the V gene TRBV7-9, with D unresolved. CDR1 is SEHNR and CDR2 is FQNEAQ in the germline V gene (reference sequence). This CDR3 region has 16 residues. V was cut by 1 base and J by 0 bases, with 12 bases left in between. The chain's CDR3 is CASSLGAGVMNTEAFF. The CDR3 nucleotides are TGTGCCAGCAGCTTAGGTGCTGGTGTGATGAACACTGAAGCTTTCTTT.

The chain links TRBV6-1 to TRBJ1-2, with 10 bases matching TRBD1. CDR3 length: 16 residues. CDR1 and CDR2 (germline): MNHNS, SASEGT. V lost 2 bases to trimming and J lost 4 bases; unmatched junction nucleotides: 7. CDR3 sequence reads: CASSELGQGSAYGYTF. The CDR3 nucleotides read TGTGCCAGCAGTGAATTGGGACAGGGGTCGGCCTATGGCTACACCTTC.

This rearrangement joins TRBV15 to TRBJ1-3, with no clear D. Germline V gene lookup returns CDR1 LNHNV and CDR2 YYDKDF (reference sequence). This CDR3 region has 12 residues. V lost 1 base, J lost 8 bases, and 6 bases lay in between. DNA of the CDR3: TGTGCCACCAGCAGAGGATTAGACACCATATATTTT. Amino acids: CATSRGLDTIYF.